Reported below is one T cell receptor (beta chain). This entry comes from a study of blood T cell repertoires in COVID-19. Germline trimming cut 0 bases from V and 1 base from J; bases unmatched to any gene: 5. The CDR3 consists of 16 residues. Germline V gene lookup returns CDR1 SGDLS and CDR2 YYNGEE. Libraries were prepared by immunoSEQ multiplex PCR; TCRdb keeps only in-frame clonotypes and omits some of them. This table holds about 140,000 clones, over 60% found once. This TCR derives from a middle-aged man with acute or convalescent COVID-19. Sequenced: peripheral blood. The chain combines TRBV9 with TRBJ2-3, with TRBD1 identical over 7 bases. The CDR3 here is CASSVGNTGGTDTQYF. The CDR3 coding sequence is TGTGCCAGCAGCGTAGGAAACACAGGGGGCACAGATACGCAGTATTTT.